The T cell receptor beta chain under discussion was sequenced for a study of blood T cells in healthy people across ages. Study-level points and caveats: Diversity figures derived from one million T cells were judged to underestimate the true value.

Per sample, no less than 5.5 micrograms of total RNA were extracted. Comments on this clonotype: Its antigen is as yet unknown.

CDR1 is MNHEY, CDR2 SVGEGT, per germline. The CDR3 loop spans 14 amino acids. The V end was cut by 4 bases, the J end by 7 bases, with 17 bases between. Combining a sample-barcoded 5' primer with a J-beta primer mix, a second PCR ran for about 7 to 12 cycles. Every sample gave at least 2.5 million paired-end reads containing CDR3. TCRdb passed the 5' RACE reads through MiXCR, listing each CDR3 protein once. The sample shows approximately 900,000 distinct CDR3 sequences, 48% of them seen only once. The source of this sequence is a man aged 30 to 39 in good health. The sequenced sample was blood. The chain couples TRBV6-2 or TRBV6-3 to TRBJ2-7; perhaps TRBD1 as D (7 bases). The CDR3 loop reads CASSWTGSGGEQYF. CDR3 nucleotides: TGTGCCAGCAGTTGGACAGGTAGCGGAGGGGAGCAGTACTTC.